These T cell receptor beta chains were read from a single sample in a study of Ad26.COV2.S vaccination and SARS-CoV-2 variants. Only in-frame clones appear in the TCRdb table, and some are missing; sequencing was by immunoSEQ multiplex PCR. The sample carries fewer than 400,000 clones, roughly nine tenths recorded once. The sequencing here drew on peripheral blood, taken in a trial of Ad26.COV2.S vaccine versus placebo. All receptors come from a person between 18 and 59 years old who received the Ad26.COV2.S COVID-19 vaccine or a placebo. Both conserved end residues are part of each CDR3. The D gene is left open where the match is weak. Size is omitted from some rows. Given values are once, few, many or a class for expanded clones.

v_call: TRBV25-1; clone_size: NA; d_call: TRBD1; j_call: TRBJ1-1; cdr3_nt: TGTGCCAGCAAACGACAGGGTATCCCTGAAGCTTTCTTT; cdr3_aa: CASKRQGIPEAFF
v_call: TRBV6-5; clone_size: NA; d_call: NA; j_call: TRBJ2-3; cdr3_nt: TGTGCCAGCGCGGGGATTGAGACAGATACGCAGTATTTT; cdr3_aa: CASAGIETDTQYF
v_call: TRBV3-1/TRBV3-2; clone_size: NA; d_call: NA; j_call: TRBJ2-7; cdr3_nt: TGTGCCAGCAGATTAAAATCAGCCTCCTACGAGCAGTACTTC; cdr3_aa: CASRLKSASYEQYF
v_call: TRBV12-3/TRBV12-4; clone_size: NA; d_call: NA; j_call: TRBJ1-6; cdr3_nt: TGTGCCAGCAGTTTTCACGGGGTTTCACCCCTCCACTTT; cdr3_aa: CASSFHGVSPLHF
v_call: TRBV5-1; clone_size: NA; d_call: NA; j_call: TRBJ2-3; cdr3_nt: TGCGCCAGCAGCTTATCTTCAGATACGCAGTATTTT; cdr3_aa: CASSLSSDTQYF
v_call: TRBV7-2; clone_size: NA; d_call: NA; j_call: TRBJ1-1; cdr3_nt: TGTGCCAGCAGCTTAATGAGGGCAGCTTTCTTT; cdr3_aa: CASSLMRAAFF
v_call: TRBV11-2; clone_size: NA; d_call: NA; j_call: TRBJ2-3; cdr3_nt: TGTGCCAGCAGCTTAGACCCGCCCCCAGGGGAGGACAGCACAGATACGCAGTATTTT; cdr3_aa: CASSLDPPPGEDSTDTQYF
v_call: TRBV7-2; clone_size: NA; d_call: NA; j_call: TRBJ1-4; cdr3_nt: TGTGCCAGCAGCCCGGGGCAGCTTAATGAAAAACTGTTTTTT; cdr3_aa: CASSPGQLNEKLFF
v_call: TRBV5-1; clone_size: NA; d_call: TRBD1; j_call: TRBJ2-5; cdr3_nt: TGCGCCAGCGGTGCGGGGACAGGGGTAGGGGAGACCCAGTACTTC; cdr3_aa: CASGAGTGVGETQYF
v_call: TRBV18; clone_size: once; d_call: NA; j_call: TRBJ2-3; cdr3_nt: TGTGCCAGCTCAGACTCCTCAGGGCTCACAGATACGCAGTATTTT; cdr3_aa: CASSDSSGLTDTQYF
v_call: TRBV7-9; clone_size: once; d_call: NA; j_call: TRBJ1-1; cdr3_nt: TGTGCCAGCAGCTTATTATCGGGGGTAGCTGAAGCTTTCTTT; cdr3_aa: CASSLLSGVAEAFF
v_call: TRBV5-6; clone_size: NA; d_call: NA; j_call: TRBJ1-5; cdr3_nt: TGTGCCAGCAGCTTGTGGAGGGGCGCCGGTGGGAATCAGCCCCAGCATTTT; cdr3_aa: CASSLWRGAGGNQPQHF
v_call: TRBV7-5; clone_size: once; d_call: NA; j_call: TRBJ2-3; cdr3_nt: TGTGCCAGAAGCTTAGGGTTGAGGGCTAGCGGGGGGACCCGAGGCACAGATACGCAGTATTTT; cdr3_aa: CARSLGLRASGGTRGTDTQYF
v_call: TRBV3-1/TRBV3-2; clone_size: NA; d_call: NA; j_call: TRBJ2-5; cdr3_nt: TGTGCCAGCAGCCCGGGAAGGTGGCGAGAAGAGACCCAGTACTTC; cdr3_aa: CASSPGRWREETQYF
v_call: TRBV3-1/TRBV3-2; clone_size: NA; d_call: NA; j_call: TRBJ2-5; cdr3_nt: TGTGCCAGCAGCAAAGGGGAGACCCAGTACTTC; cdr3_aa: CASSKGETQYF
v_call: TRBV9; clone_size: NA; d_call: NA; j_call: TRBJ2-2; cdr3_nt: TGTGCCAGCAGCGTAGAAATAACCGGGGAGCTGTTTTTT; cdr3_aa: CASSVEITGELFF
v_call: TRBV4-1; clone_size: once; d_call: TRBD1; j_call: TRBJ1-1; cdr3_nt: TGCGCCAGCAGCCGGGTACAGGGGGGCACTGAAGCTTTCTTT; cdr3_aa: CASSRVQGGTEAFF
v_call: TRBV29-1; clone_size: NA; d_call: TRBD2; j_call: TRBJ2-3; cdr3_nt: TGCAGCGTTGATCGGGTAGCGGGGGGCGCAGATACGCAGTATTTT; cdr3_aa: CSVDRVAGGADTQYF
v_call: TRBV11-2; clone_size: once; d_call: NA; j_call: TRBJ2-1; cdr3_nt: TGTGCCGAAACAGGGAAAGCCTACAATGAGCAGTTCTTC; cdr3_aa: CAETGKAYNEQFF
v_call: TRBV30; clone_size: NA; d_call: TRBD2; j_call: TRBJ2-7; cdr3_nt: TGTGCCTGGACTCGCGGGGGGGCCTACGAGCAGTACTTC; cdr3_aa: CAWTRGGAYEQYF
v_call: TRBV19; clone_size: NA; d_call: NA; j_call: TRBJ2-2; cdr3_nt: TGTGCCAGTACCCCTTTGGACAGAAACACCGGGGAGCTGTTTTTT; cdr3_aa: CASTPLDRNTGELFF
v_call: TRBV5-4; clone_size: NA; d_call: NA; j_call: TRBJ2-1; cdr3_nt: TGTGCCAGCAGCCTGCCGCGGGGTAACGCCAATGAGCAGTTCTTC; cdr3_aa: CASSLPRGNANEQFF